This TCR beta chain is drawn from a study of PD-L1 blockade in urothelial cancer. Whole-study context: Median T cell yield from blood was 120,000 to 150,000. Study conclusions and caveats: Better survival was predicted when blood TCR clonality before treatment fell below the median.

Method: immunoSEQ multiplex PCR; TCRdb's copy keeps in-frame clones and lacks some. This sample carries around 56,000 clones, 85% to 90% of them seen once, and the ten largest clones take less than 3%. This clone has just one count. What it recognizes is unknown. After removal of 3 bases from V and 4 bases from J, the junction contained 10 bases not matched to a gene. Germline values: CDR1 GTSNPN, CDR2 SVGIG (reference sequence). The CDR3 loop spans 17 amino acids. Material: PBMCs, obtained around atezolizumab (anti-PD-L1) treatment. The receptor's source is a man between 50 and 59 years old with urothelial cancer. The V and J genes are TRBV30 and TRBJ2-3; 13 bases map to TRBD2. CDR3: CAWSIGRTSGSPDTQYF. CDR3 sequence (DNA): TGTGCCTGGAGCATAGGCCGGACTAGCGGGAGTCCAGATACGCAGTATTTT.